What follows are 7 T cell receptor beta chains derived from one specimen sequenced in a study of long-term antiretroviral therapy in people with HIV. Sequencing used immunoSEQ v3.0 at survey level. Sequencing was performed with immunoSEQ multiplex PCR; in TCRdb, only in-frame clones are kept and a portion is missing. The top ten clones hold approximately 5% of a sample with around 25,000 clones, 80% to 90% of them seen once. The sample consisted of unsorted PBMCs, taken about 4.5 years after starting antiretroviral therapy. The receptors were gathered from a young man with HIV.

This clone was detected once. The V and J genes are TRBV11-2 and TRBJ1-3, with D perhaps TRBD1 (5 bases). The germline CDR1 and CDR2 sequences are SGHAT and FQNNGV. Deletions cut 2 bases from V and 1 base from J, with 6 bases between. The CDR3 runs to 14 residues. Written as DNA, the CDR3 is TGTGCCAGCAGCTTACCAGGGTCTGGAAACACCATATATTTT. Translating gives CASSLPGSGNTIYF.

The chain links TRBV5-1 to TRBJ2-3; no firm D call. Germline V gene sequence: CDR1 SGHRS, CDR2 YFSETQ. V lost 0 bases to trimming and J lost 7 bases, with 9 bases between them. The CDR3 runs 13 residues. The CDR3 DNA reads TGCGCCAGCAGCTTGGAGTGGGATAATACGCAGTATTTT. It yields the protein CASSLEWDNTQYF.

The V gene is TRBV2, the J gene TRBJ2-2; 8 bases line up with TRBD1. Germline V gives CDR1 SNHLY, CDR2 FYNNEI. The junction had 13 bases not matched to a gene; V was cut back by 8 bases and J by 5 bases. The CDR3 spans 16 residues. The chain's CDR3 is CASSGRDRSRTGELFF. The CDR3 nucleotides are TGTGCCAGCTCCGGACGGGACAGGAGTAGGACCGGGGAGCTGTTTTTT.

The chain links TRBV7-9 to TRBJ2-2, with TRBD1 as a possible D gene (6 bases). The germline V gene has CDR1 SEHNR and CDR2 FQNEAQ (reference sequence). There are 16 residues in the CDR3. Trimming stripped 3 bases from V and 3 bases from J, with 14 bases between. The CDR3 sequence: CASSLVGAPYTGELFF. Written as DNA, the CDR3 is TGTGCCAGCAGCTTGGTGGGGGCGCCCTACACCGGGGAGCTGTTTTTT. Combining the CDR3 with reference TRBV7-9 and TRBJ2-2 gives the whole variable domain DTGVSQNPRHKITKRGQNVTFRCDPISEHNRLYWYRQTLGQGPEFLTYFQNEAQLEKSRLLSDRFSAERPKGSFSTLEIQRTEQGDSAMYLCASSLVGAPYTGELFFGEGSRLTVL.

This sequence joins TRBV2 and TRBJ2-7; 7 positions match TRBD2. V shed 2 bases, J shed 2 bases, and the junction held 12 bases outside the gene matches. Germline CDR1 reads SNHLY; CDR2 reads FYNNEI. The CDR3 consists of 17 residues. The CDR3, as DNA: TGTGCCAGCAGTGAATTGGGCGGGAGAGGCTTTCCCTACGAGCAGTACTTC. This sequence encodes CASSELGGRGFPYEQYF. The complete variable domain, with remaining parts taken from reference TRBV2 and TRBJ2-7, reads EPEVTQTPSHQVTQMGQEVILRCVPISNHLYFYWYRQILGQKVEFLVSFYNNEISEKSEIFDDQFSVERPDGSNFTLKIRSTKLEDSAMYFCASSELGGRGFPYEQYFGPGTRLTVT.

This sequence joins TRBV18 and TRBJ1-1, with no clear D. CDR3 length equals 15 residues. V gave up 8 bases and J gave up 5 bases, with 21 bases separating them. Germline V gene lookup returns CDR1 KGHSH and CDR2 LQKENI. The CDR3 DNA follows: TGTGCCAGCACTTATGACTCAGGACGGGATACTGAAGCTTTCTTT. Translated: CASTYDSGRDTEAFF.

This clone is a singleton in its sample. The CDR3 DNA reads TGTGCCAGCAGCTTCGGGGCAGGCTACGAGCAGTACTTC. This sequence encodes CASSFGAGYEQYF. The rearrangement joins TRBV7-8 to TRBJ2-7; D tentatively fits TRBD1 or TRBD2 (5 bases each). The V and J ends lost 3 bases and 3 bases respectively, with 9 bases between them. This CDR3 has 13 amino acids. The germline V gene has CDR1 SGHVS and CDR2 FQNEAQ.